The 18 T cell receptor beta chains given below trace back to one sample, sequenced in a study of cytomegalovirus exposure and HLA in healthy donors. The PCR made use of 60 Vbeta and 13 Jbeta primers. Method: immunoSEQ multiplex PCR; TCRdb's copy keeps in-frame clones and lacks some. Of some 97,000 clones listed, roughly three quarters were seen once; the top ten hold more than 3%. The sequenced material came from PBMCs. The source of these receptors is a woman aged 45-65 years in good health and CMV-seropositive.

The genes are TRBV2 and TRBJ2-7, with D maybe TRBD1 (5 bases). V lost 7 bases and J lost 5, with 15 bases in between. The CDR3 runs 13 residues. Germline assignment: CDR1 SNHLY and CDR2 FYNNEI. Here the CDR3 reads CASNGPGPNEQYF. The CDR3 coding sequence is TGTGCCAGCAATGGACCAGGGCCGAACGAGCAGTACTTC. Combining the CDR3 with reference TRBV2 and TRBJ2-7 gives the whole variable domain EPEVTQTPSHQVTQMGQEVILRCVPISNHLYFYWYRQILGQKVEFLVSFYNNEISEKSEIFDDQFSVERPDGSNFTLKIRSTKLEDSAMYFCASNGPGPNEQYFGPGTRLTVT.

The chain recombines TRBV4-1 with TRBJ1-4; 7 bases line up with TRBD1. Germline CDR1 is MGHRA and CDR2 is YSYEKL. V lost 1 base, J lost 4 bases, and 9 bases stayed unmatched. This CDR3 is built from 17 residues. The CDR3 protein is CASSQGLTGQLNEKLFF. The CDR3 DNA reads TGCGCCAGCAGCCAAGGCCTTACGGGACAGCTTAATGAAAAACTGTTTTTT.

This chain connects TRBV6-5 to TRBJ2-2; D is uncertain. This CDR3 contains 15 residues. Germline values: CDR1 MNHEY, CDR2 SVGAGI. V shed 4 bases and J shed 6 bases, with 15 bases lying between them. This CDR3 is CASSSPGEASGELFF. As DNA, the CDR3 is TGTGCCAGCAGTTCGCCCGGAGAGGCCTCCGGGGAGCTGTTTTTT.

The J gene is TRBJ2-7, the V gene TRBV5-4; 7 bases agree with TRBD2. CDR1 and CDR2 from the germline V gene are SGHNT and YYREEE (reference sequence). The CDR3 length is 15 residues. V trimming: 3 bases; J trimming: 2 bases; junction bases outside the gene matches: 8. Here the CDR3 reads CASSSGEGGPYEQYF. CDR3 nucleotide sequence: TGTGCCAGCAGCTCGGGGGAGGGAGGCCCCTACGAGCAGTACTTC.

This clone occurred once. CDR3 amino acids: CASSPDSNEQFF. CDR3 nucleotide sequence: TGTGCCAGCAGCCCAGACAGCAATGAGCAGTTCTTC. This sequence joins TRBV5-6 and TRBJ2-1, with a weak D call TRBD1 (5 bases). The germline V and J ends were trimmed by 4 bases and 6 bases, with 8 bases remaining between them. The CDR3 is 12 amino acids. CDR1 is SGHDT, CDR2 YYEEEE, per germline.

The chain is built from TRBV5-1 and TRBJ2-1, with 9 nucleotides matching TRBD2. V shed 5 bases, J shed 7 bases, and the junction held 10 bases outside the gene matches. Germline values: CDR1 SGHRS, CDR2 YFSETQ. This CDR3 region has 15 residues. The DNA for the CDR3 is TGCGCCAGCAGAGAGGGGACTAGCAGTCAGAATGAGCAGTTCTTC. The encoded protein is CASREGTSSQNEQFF.

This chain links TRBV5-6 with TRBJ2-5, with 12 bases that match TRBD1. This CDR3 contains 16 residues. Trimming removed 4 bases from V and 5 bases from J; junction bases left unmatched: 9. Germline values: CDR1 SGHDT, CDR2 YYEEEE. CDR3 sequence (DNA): TGTGCCAGCAGCAGGCAAGGGACAGGGGGCGAGGAGACCCAGTACTTC. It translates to CASSRQGTGGEETQYF.

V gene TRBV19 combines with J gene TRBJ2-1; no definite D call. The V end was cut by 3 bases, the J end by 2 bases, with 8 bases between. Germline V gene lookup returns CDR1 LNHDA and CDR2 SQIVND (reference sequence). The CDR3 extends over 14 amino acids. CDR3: CASSIMAPYNEQFF. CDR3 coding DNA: TGTGCCAGTAGTATCATGGCCCCCTACAATGAGCAGTTCTTC.

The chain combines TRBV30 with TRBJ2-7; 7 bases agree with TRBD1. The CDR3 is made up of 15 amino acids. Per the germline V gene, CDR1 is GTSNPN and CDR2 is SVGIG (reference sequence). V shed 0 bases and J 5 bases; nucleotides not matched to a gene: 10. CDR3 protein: CAWSVRRQGVHEQYF. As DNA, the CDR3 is TGTGCCTGGAGTGTAAGGAGGCAGGGGGTCCACGAGCAGTACTTC.

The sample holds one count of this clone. CDR3 protein: CASSVSGEQETQYF. CDR3 nucleotide sequence: TGTGCCAGCAGCGTAAGCGGGGAACAAGAGACCCAGTACTTC. The J gene is TRBJ2-5, the V gene TRBV9, with TRBD2 matching over 7 bases. Germline-derived CDR1 and CDR2 are SGDLS and YYNGEE. This CDR3 comprises 14 residues. With 1 base clipped from V and 2 bases from J, the junction kept 2 bases outside the gene matches.

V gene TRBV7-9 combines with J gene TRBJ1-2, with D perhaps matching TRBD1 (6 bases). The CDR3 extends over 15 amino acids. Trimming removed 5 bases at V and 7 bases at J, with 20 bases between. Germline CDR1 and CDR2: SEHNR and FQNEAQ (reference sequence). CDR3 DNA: TGTGCCAGCAGCCCTCAACTGACAGGACGGCCTGGCTACACCTTC. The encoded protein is CASSPQLTGRPGYTF.

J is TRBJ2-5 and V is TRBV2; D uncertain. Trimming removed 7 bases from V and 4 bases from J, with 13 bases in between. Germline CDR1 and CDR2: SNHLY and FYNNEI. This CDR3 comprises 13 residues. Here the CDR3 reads CASNPNAGETQYF. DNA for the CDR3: TGTGCCAGCAATCCTAACGCAGGAGAGACCCAGTACTTC.

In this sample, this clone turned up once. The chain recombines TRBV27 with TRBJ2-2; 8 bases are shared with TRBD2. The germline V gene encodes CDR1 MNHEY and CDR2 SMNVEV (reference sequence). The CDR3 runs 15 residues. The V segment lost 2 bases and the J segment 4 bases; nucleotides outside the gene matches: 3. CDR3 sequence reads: CASSLGLAGTGELFF. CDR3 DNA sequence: TGTGCCAGCAGTTTAGGGCTAGCGGGCACCGGGGAGCTGTTTTTT.

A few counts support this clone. The CDR3 sequence: CASSLGREPYEQYF. DNA for the CDR3: TGTGCCAGCAGCTTGGGGAGGGAGCCCTACGAGCAGTACTTC. V is TRBV7-9 and J is TRBJ2-7; TRBD2 agrees at 7 bases. J lost 2 bases, V lost 3 bases, and 4 bases had no gene match. CDR1 SEHNR and CDR2 FQNEAQ come from the germline V gene (reference sequence). This CDR3 has 14 amino acids.

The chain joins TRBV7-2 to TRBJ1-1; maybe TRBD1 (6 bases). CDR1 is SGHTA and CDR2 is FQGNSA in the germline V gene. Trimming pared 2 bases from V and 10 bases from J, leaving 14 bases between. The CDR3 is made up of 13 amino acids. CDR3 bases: TGTGCCAGCAGCTTATCGGAACAGGGAAGAGCTTTCTTT. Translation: CASSLSEQGRAFF.

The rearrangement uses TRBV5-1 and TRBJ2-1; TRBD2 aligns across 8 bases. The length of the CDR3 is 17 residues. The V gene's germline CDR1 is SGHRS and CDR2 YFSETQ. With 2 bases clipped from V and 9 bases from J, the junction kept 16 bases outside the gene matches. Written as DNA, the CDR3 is TGCGCCAGCAGCTTCCTTCCCTTGCGGGAGGTAACTGGTGAGCAGTTCTTC. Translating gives CASSFLPLREVTGEQFF.

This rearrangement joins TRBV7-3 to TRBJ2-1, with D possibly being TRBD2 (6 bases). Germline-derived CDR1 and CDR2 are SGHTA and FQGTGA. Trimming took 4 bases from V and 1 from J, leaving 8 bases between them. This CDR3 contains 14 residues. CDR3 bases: TGTGCCAGCAGCTCTAGCGCTTCCTACAATGAGCAGTTCTTC. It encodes CASSSSASYNEQFF.

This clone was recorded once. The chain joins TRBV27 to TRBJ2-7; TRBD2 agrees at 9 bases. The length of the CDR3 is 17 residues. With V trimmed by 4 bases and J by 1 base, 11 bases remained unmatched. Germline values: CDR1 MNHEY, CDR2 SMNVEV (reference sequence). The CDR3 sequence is CASSSPRTSATSYEQYF. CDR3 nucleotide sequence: TGTGCCAGCAGTTCCCCCCGGACTAGCGCGACTTCCTACGAGCAGTACTTC.